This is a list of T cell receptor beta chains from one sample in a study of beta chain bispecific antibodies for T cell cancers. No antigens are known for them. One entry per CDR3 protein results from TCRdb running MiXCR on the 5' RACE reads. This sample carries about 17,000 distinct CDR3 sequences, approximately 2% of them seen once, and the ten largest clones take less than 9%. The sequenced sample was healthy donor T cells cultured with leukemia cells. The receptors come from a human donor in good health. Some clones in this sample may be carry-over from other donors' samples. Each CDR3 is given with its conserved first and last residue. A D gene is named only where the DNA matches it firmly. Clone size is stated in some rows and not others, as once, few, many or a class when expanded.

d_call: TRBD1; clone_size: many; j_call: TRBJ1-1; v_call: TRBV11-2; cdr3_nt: TGTGCCAGCAGCCGTGGGACAGGGGCTACGAACACTGAAGCTTTCTTT; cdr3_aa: CASSRGTGATNTEAFF
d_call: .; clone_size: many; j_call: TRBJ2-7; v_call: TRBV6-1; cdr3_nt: TGTGCCAGCAGTGAATGGACAGTCAACTACGAGCAGTACTTC; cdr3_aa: CASSEWTVNYEQYF
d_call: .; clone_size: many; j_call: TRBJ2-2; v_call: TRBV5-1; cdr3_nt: TGCGCCAGCAGCCCAGGGGACACGACGAACACCGGGGAGCTGTTTTTT; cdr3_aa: CASSPGDTTNTGELFF
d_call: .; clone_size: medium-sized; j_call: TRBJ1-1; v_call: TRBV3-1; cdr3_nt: TGTGCCAGCAGCCAAATACTAAACACTGAAGCTTTCTTT; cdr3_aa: CASSQILNTEAFF
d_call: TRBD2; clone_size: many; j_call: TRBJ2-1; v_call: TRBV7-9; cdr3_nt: TGTGCCAGCAGCTCGGGGGGGCCGAACAATGAGCAGTTCTTC; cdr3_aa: CASSSGGPNNEQFF
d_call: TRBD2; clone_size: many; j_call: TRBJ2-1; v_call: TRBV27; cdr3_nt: TGTGCCAGCAGTTTAGGAGCGGGAAATGAGCAGTTCTTC; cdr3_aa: CASSLGAGNEQFF
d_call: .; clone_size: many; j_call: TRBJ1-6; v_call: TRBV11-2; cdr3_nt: TGTGCCAGCAGCGACTACCTAATGAGGAGCTCCTATAATTCACCCCTCCACTTT; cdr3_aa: CASSDYLMRSSYNSPLHF
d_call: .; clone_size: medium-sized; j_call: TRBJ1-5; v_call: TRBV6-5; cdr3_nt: TGTGCCAGCAGTTACGGGGAAAATCAGCCCCAGCATTTT; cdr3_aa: CASSYGENQPQHF
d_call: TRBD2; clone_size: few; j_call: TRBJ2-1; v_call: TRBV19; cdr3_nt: TGTGCCAGTAGTATAGGACTAGCGCCCTACAATGAGCAGTTCTTC; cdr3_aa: CASSIGLAPYNEQFF
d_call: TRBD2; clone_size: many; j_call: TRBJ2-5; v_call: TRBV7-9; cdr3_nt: TGTGCCAGCAGCCCACGTCTATCGAGCGGGGGGCCCCAAGAGACCCAGTACTTC; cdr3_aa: CASSPRLSSGGPQETQYF
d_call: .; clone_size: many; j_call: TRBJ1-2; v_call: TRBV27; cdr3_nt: TGTGCCAGCAGTCTGGGAGAATCTAACTATGGCTACACCTTC; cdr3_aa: CASSLGESNYGYTF
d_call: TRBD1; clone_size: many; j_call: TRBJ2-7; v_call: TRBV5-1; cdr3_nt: TGCGCCAGCAGCTCCCAGACAGGGGGCTTTCTCTCCTACGAGCAGTACTTC; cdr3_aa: CASSSQTGGFLSYEQYF
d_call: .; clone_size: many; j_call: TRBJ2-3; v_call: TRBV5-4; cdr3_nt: TGTGCCAGCACCCCATCGGGGTTTGGCGCGGATACGCAGTATTTT; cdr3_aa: CASTPSGFGADTQYF
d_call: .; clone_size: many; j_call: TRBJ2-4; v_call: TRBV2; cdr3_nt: TGTGCCAGCAAGGGTACAGAGGATTCCAAAAACATTCAGTACTTC; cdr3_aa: CASKGTEDSKNIQYF
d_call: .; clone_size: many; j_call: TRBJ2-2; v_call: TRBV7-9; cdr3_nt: TGTGCCAGCAGCCCAGGGATGAACACCGGGGAGCTGTTTTTT; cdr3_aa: CASSPGMNTGELFF
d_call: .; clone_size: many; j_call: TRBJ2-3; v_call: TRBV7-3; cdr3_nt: TGTGCCAGCAGCTTAACCGGGACGACAACAGATACGCAGTATTTT; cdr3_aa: CASSLTGTTTDTQYF
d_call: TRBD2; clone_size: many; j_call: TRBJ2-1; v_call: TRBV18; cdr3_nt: TGTGCCAGCTCACCTTCCTTAGCGGGGACTTACAATGAGCAGTTCTTC; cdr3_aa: CASSPSLAGTYNEQFF
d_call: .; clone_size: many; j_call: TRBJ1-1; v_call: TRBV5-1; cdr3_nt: TGCGCCAGCAGCCCCCAAGAAGGTTTGAACACTGAAGCTTTCTTT; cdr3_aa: CASSPQEGLNTEAFF
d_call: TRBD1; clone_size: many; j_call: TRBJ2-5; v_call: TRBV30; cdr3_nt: TGTGCCTGGAGTGGTGTCGGACAGGGTAGTAACCGAAAGCTAACCCAAGAGACCCAGTACTTC; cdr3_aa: CAWSGVGQGSNRKLTQETQYF
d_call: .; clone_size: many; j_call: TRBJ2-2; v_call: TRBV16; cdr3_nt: TGTGCCAGCAGCCAAGAAGGGGAGCTGTTTTTT; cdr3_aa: CASSQEGELFF
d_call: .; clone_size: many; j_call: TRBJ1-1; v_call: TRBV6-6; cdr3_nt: TGTGCCAGCAGTTACCCGGGTGGGACTGAAGCTTTCTTT; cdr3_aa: CASSYPGGTEAFF
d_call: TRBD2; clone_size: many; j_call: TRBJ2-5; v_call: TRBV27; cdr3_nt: TGTGCCAGCAGTTTCTCTCCTCCGTCTAGCGGGGGGGCTATCCAAGAGACCCAGTACTTC; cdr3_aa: CASSFSPPSSGGAIQETQYF
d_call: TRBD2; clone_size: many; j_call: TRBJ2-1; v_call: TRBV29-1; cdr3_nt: TGCAGCGTTGAAGATGGACTAGCGGGGTTGAGCTCCTACAATGAGCAGTTCTTC; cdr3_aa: CSVEDGLAGLSSYNEQFF
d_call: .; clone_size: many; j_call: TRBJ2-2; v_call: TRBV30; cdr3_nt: TGTGCCTGGAATAAGGGGGTGGGCACCGGGGAGCTGTTTTTT; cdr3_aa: CAWNKGVGTGELFF
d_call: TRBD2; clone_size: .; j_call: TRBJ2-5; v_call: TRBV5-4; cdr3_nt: TGTGCCAGCAGCTACGGACTAGCGGCGAAAGAGACCCAGTACTTC; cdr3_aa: CASSYGLAAKETQYF
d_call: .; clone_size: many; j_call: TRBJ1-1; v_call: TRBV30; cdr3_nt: TGTGCCTGGACAGAGGGGATGAACACTGAAGCTTTCTTT; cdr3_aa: CAWTEGMNTEAFF
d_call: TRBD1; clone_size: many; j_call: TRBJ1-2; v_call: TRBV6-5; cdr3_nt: TGTGCCAGCAGTTGGGGACAGGACTATGGCTACACCTTC; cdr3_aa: CASSWGQDYGYTF
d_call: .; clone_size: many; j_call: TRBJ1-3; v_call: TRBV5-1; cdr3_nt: TGCGCCAGCAGCTTGGGCAGGGCTTCAAGTGGAAACACCATATATTTT; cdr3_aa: CASSLGRASSGNTIYF
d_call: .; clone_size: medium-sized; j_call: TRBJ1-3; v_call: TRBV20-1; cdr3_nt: TGCAGTGCCGAGGACCGGCTAAACACCATATATTTT; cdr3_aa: CSAEDRLNTIYF
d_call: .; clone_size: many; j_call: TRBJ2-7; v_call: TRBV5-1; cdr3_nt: TGCGCCAGCAGCTTGGTTCCAGCGGGTTACGAGCAGTACTTC; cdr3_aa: CASSLVPAGYEQYF
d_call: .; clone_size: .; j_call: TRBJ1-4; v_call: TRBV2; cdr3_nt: TGTGCCAGCAGTGAAACGGCAGGGTCTGAAAAACTGTTTTTT; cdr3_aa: CASSETAGSEKLFF
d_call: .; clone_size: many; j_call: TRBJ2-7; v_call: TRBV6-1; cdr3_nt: TGTGCCAGCGCTTTAGACAGCTACGAGCAGTACTTC; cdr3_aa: CASALDSYEQYF
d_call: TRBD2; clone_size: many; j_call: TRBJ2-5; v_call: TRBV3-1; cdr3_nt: TGTGCCAGCAGCCTAGGACTAGTAGACCAAGAGACCCAGTACTTC; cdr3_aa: CASSLGLVDQETQYF
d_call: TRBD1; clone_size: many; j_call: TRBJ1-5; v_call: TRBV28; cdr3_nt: TGTGCCAGCAGTTTACCTGGGACAGGGTCTAATCAGCCCCAGCATTTT; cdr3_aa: CASSLPGTGSNQPQHF
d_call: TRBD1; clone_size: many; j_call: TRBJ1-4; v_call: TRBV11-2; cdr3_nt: TGTGCCAGCAGCGGCAGGGGACAGGCCGCAACTAATGAAAAACTGTTTTTT; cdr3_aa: CASSGRGQAATNEKLFF
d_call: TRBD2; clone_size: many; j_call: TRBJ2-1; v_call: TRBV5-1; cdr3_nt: TGCGCCAGCAGCCAACCCAAATTCCCCGGACTAGCGTTCACTGAGCAGTTCTTC; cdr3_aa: CASSQPKFPGLAFTEQFF
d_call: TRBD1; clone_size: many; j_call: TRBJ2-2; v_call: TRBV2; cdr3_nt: TGTGCCAGCAGGGACAGGGGATATTTCGGGGAGCTGTTTTTT; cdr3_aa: CASRDRGYFGELFF
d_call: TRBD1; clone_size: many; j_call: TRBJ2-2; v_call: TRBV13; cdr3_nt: TGTGCCAGCAGCGCCGCCGGGACAGCGAACACCGGGGAGCTGTTTTTT; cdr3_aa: CASSAAGTANTGELFF